This T cell receptor beta chain was sequenced in a study of multiple sclerosis patients with progressive multifocal leukoencephalopathy. Study-level findings and limits: TRBV and TRBJ usage showed no common pattern when PML developed.

This clone was detected once. No antigen is known for it. The CDR3 has 15 amino acids. Trimming took 5 bases from V and 0 from J, leaving 10 bases between them. Germline lookup yields CDR1 SGHTA and CDR2 FQGNSA. Indicated time point: time of PML onset. The data were produced by immunoSEQ multiplex PCR, yet TCRdb's version contains in-frame clones alone and is incomplete. In the table there are more than 30,000 clones, 80% to 90% of which are singletons. This specimen was PBMCs, taken from a patient treated with natalizumab. The sequence was collected from a woman in her forties with progressive multifocal leukoencephalopathy. The rearrangement joins TRBV7-2 to TRBJ2-2, with D possibly called TRBD1 or TRBD2 (5 bases each). The chain's CDR3 is CASSVQGPNTGELFF. CDR3 nucleotide sequence: TGTGCCAGCAGCGTTCAGGGACCGAACACCGGGGAGCTGTTTTTT. The variable domain in full, with the rest retrieved from reference TRBV7-2 and TRBJ2-2, is GAGVSQSPSNKVTEKGKDVELRCDPISGHTALYWYRQSLGQGLEFLIYFQGNSAPDKSGLPSDRFSAERTGGSVSTLTIQRTQQEDSAVYLCASSVQGPNTGELFFGEGSRLTVL.